This is a list of T cell receptor beta chains from one sample in a study of technical replicates of blood from several donors. The repertoire was sequenced with immunoSEQ multiplex PCR; TCRdb's copy has only in-frame clones and lacks some. The data contain about 50,000 clones, about 95% of them singletons. Input material: PBMCs. The receptors stem from a human donor in good health. Some clones in this sample may be carry-over from other donors' samples. Both conserved end residues are part of each CDR3. D genes are given only for firm matches. Clone size appears in some rows only: once, few, many, or a class for an expanded clone.

>TRBJ1-5|-|TRBV29-1|15|TRBD1
TGCAGCGTCTCACAGGGGGCGGATAGCAATCAGCCCCAGCATTTT
CSVSQGADSNQPQHF
>TRBJ2-7|-|TRBV5-4|15|TRBD1
TGTGCCAGCAGCCGCCAGGGACAGGGGGCTTACGAGCAGTACTTC
CASSRQGQGAYEQYF
>TRBJ1-6|-|TRBV19|16|TRBD1
TGTGCCAGTAGTATAATTGTTACAGGGGGCCTTTCACCCCTCCACTTT
CASSIIVTGGLSPLHF
>TRBJ2-7|-|TRBV7-6|14|-
TGTGCCAGCAGCTTAGAAATAGACTCCTACGAGCAGTACTTC
CASSLEIDSYEQYF
>TRBJ2-2|-|TRBV11-1|17|TRBD2
TGTGCCAGCAGAGCCCGGCTAGCGGGGGCGAACACCGGGGAGCTGTTTTTT
CASRARLAGANTGELFF
>TRBJ1-3|-|TRBV4-2|15|-
TGTGCCAGCAGCCCTGAGGGAGGGTTACGAAACACCATATATTTT
CASSPEGGLRNTIYF
>TRBJ2-5|once|TRBV7-2|18|TRBD2
TGTGCCAGCAGCTTGGAACCGACTAGCGGGAGGCAGGGAGAGACCCAGTACTTC
CASSLEPTSGRQGETQYF
>TRBJ2-7|-|TRBV2|12|TRBD2
TGTGCCAGCAGCGCGATTAGCGGGAGCACGTACTTC
CASSAISGSTYF
>TRBJ2-7|-|TRBV11-3|17|TRBD1
TGTGCCAGCAGCTTTTCCGTAGACCGGGACAGGGATGGCGAGCAGTACTTC
CASSFSVDRDRDGEQYF
>TRBJ1-2|-|TRBV5-6|14|TRBD1
TGTGCCAGCAGAGTCCAGGGGGGAGCCTATGGCTACACCTTC
CASRVQGGAYGYTF
>TRBJ2-1|-|TRBV6-5|14|-
TGTGCCAGCAGTTACTGGAGAGAATACAATGAGCAGTTCTTC
CASSYWREYNEQFF
>TRBJ1-1|once|TRBV5-5|16|-
TGTGCCAGCAGCCTGGACGGGGGGCGCATTCGCACTGAAGCTTTCTTT
CASSLDGGRIRTEAFF
>TRBJ1-6|-|TRBV7-3|14|-
TGTGCCAGCAGCTTGGGGCCAGGGGATTCACCCCTCCACTTT
CASSLGPGDSPLHF
>TRBJ2-1|-|TRBV27|19|-
TGTGCCAGCAGTCTTACGGAGGTAGCGCCGTATAGCTCCTACAATGAGCAGTTCTTC
CASSLTEVAPYSSYNEQFF
>TRBJ2-7|-|TRBV18|13|-
TGTGCCAGCTCATCCTCTGAGGTGTACGAGCAGTACTTC
CASSSSEVYEQYF
>TRBJ2-7|-|TRBV7-9|14|TRBD1
TGTGCCAGCAGCGCCCGGGACAGGGTTATCGAGCAGTACTTC
CASSARDRVIEQYF
>TRBJ1-2|-|TRBV7-9|16|TRBD1
TGTGCCAGCAGCTCACGGACAGGGTTGGGGCAAAGTGGCTACACCTTC
CASSSRTGLGQSGYTF
>TRBJ1-3|-|TRBV13|16|-
TGTGCCAGCAGCTTAGCTGGGGGCAGCTCTGGAAACACCATATATTTT
CASSLAGGSSGNTIYF
>TRBJ2-5|once|TRBV27|13|-
TGTGCCAGCAGTCTCGCGCTCCACGAGACCCAGTACTTC
CASSLALHETQYF
>TRBJ2-7|-|TRBV6-1|14|-
TGTGCCAGCATCTGGGGCTCTTTTTCGATCGAGCAGTACTTC
CASIWGSFSIEQYF
>TRBJ1-6|-|TRBV2|16|-
TGTGCCAGCAGTCCCGCGGCCAGCTCCTATAATTCACCCCTCCACTTT
CASSPAASSYNSPLHF
>TRBJ2-7|-|TRBV23-1|14|TRBD2
TGCGCCAGCAGTCCCGGTCTAGCGGGAGACGAGCAGTACTTC
CASSPGLAGDEQYF
>TRBJ2-7|-|TRBV4-3|18|TRBD2
TGCGCCAGCAGCCAAGCTGTCTCGGGCGGGAGTGGGGCCTACGAGCAGTACTTC
CASSQAVSGGSGAYEQYF
>TRBJ1-2|-|TRBV9|13|-
TGTGCCAGCAGCGCCCCTTCGGGCTATGGCTACACCTTC
CASSAPSGYGYTF
>TRBJ2-5|-|TRBV2|14|-
TGTGCCAGCAGGCCGCGAGGGGGGGGAGAGACCCAGTACTTC
CASRPRGGGETQYF
>TRBJ1-2|-|TRBV6-5|15|-
TGTGCCAGCAGTCGAGCGGGGGCCCAGGGCTATGGCTACACCTTC
CASSRAGAQGYGYTF
>TRBJ1-1|-|TRBV19|17|TRBD1
TGTGCCAGTAGTAAGGATCCGGACAGGGGATTGAACACTGAAGCTTTCTTT
CASSKDPDRGLNTEAFF